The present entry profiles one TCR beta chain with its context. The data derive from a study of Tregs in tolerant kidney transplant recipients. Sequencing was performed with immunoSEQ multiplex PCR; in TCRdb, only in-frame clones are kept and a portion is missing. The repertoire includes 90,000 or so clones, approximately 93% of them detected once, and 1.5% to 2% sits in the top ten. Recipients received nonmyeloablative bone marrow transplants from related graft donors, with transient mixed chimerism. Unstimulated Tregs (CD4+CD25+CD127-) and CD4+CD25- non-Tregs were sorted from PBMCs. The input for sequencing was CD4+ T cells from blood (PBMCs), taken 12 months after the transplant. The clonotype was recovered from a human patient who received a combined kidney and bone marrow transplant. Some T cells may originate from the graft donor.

CDR3 DNA sequence: TGTGCCAGCGCCCTTCTAGCGGGGGGAGAGACCCAGTACTTC. This translates into CASALLAGGETQYF. This chain uses TRBV7-2 with TRBJ2-5, with TRBD2 matching 11 bases. V lost 8 bases and J lost 4; bases outside the gene matches: 6. CDR3 length equals 14 residues. Germline V CDR1 and CDR2: SGHTA, FQGNSA.